The clone carrying this T cell receptor (beta chain) was recorded only once. It was with a sample-barcoded 5' primer and a J-beta primer mix that a second PCR of roughly 7 to 12 cycles was run. One entry per CDR3 protein, called by TCRdb with MiXCR from the 5' RACE reads. The table lists about 930,000 distinct CDR3 sequences, 25% to 30% of them singletons. This CDR3 contains 13 residues. Per the germline V gene, CDR1 is DFQATT and CDR2 is SNEGSKA (reference sequence). This entry is derived from a study of blood T cells in healthy people across ages. These data also featured in a second study, about T cells of mothers and their children. From that study: A few healthy Caucasian mothers, along with their six children, were the donors. All extracted RNA went into cDNA synthesis, approximately 1.5 ug per 15 ul. The yield was over 9 million TCR beta CDR3 reads from each mother and approximately 3 million from each child.

Specimen: blood. The sequence was collected from a woman aged 40 to 55 in good health. The rearrangement links TRBV20-1 to TRBJ1-4, with D perhaps TRBD1 (5 bases). The CDR3 bases are TGCTGTACTCGGGGGGTAGTGAATGAAAAACTGTTTTTT. This sequence encodes CCTRGVVNEKLFF.